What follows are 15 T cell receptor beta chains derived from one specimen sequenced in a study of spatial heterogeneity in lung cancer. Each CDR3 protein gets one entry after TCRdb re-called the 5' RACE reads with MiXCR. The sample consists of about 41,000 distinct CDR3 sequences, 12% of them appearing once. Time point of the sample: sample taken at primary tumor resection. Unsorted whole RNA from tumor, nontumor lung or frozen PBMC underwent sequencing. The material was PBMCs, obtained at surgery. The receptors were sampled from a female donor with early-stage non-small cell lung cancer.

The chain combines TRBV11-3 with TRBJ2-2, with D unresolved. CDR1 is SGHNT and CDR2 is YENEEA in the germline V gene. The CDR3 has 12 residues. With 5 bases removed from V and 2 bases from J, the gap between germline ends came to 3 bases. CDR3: CASSHNTGELFF. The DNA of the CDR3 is TGTGCCAGCAGCCACAACACCGGGGAGCTGTTTTTT.

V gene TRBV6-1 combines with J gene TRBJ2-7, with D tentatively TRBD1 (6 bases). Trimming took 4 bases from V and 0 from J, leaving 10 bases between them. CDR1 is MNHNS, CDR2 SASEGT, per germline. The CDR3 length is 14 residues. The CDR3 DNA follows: TGTGCCAGCAGTGGGGACACTTTCTCCTACGAGCAGTACTTC. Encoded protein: CASSGDTFSYEQYF.

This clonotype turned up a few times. This CDR3 reads CASSGRTGNEKLFF. The DNA for the CDR3 is TGTGCCAGCAGCGGTAGGACAGGTAATGAAAAACTGTTTTTT. This chain uses TRBV9 with TRBJ1-4, with TRBD1 identical over 7 bases. From germline, CDR1 is SGDLS and CDR2 YYNGEE. The CDR3 covers 14 residues. V trimming: 3 bases; J trimming: 4 bases; junction bases outside the gene matches: 3.

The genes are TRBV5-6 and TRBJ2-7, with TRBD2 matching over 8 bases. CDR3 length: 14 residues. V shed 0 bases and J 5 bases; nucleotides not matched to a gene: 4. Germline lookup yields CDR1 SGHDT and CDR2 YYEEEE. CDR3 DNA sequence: TGTGCCAGCAGCTTGGGACTAGCGACCCACGAGCAGTACTTC. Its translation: CASSLGLATHEQYF. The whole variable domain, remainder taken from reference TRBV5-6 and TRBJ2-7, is DAGVTQSPTHLIKTRGQQVTLRCSPKSGHDTVSWYQQALGQGPQFIFQYYEEEERQRGNFPDRFSGHQFPNYSSELNVNALLLGDSALYLCASSLGLATHEQYFGPGTRLTVT.

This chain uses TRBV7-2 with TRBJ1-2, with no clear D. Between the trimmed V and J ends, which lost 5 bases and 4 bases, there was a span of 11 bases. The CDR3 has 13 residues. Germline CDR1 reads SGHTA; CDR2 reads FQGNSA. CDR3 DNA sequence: TGTGCCAGCAGCGAGCCAAGCCCCTATGGCTACACCTTC. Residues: CASSEPSPYGYTF.

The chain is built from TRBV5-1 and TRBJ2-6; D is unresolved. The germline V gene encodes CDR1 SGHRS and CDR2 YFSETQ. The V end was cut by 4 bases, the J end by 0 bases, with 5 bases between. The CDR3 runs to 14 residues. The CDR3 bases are TGCGCCAGCAGCCCCCACTCTGGGGCCAACGTCCTGACTTTC. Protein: CASSPHSGANVLTF.

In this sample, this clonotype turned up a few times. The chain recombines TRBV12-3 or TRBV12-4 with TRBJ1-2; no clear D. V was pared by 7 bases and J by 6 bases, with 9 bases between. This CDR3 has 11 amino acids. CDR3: CASTRGNGYTF. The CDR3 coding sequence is TGTGCCAGCACGCGAGGGAATGGCTACACCTTC.

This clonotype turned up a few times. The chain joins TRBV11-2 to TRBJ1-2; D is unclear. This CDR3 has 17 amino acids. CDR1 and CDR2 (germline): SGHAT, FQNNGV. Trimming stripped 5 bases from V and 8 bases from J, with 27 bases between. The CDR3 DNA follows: TGTGCCAGCAGCCGCCAGCAAACAGCCGGGAGCTACGGAGGCTACACCTTC. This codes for CASSRQQTAGSYGGYTF.

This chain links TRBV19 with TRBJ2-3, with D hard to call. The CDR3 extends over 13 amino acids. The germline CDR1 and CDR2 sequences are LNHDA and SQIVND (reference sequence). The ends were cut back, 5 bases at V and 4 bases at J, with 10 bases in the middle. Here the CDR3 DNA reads TGTGCCAGTAGTCCCGTCATAGCAGATACGCAGTATTTT. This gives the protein CASSPVIADTQYF.

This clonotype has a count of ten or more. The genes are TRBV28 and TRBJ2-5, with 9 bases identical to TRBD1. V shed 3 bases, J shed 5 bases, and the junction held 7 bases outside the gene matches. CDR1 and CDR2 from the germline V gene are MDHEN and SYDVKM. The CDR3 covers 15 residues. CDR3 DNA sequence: TGTGCCAGCAGTTTCTTCGGACAGGGGAAGGAGACCCAGTACTTC. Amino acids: CASSFFGQGKETQYF.

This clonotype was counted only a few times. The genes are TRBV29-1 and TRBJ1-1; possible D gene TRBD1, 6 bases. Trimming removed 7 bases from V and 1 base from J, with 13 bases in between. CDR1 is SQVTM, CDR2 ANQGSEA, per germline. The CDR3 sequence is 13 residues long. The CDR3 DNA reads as TGCAGCGGTAAGAGGGGGGCGAACACTGAAGCTTTCTTT. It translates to CSGKRGANTEAFF.

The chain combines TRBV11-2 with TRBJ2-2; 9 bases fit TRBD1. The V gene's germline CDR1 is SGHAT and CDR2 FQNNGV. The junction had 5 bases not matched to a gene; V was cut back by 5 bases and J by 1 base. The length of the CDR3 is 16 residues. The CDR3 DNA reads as TGTGCCAGCAGCCCCCCGGGACAGGGGAACACCGGGGAGCTGTTTTTT. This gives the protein CASSPPGQGNTGELFF.

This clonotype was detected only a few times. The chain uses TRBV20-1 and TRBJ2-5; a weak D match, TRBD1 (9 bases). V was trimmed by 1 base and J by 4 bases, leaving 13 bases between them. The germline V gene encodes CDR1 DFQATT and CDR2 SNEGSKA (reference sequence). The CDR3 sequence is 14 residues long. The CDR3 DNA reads TGCAGTGCTAGAGTAGCGGGACAGGGAGAGACCCAGTACTTC. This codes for CSARVAGQGETQYF.

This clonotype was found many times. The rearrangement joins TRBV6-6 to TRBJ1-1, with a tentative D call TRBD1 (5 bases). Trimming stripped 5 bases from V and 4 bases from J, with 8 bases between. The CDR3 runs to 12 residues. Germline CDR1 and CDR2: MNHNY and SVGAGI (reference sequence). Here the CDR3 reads CASSRQGTEAFF. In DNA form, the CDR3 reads TGTGCCAGCAGTCGCCAGGGCACTGAAGCTTTCTTT.

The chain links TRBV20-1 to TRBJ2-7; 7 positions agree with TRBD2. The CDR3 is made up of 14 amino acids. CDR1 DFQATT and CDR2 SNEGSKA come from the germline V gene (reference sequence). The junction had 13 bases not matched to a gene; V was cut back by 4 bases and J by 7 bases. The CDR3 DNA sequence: TGCAGTGCTATAGTGGGCACTAGCGCCATGGAGCAGTACTTC. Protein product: CSAIVGTSAMEQYF.